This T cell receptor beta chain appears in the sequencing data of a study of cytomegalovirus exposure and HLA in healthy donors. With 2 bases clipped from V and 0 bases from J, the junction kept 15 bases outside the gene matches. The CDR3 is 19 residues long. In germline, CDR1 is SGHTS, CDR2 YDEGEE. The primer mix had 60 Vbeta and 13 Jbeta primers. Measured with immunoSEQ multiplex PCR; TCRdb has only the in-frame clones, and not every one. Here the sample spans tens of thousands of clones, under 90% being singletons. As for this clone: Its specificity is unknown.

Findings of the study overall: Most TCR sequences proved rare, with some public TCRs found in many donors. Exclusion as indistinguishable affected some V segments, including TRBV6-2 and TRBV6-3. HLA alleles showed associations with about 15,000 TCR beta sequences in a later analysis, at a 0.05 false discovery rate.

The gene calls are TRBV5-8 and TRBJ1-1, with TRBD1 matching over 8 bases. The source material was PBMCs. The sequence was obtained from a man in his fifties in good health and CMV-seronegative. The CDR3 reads CASSFFAGTGLSMNTEAFF. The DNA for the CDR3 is TGTGCCAGCAGCTTTTTCGCGGGGACAGGACTTTCTATGAACACTGAAGCTTTCTTT.